Detailed here is one T cell receptor (beta chain). This table comes from immunoSEQ multiplex PCR, and its TCRdb copy is limited to in-frame clones, with some not included. The repertoire holds 450,000 or so clones, roughly nine tenths seen once, with about 1% in the top ten. V shed 2 bases, J shed 3 bases, and the junction held 2 bases outside the gene matches. Germline CDR1 reads SGHNT; CDR2 reads YYREEE (reference sequence). The CDR3 has 14 residues. The data derive from a study of blood T cell repertoires in COVID-19. This TCR was sampled from a man in his late teens or twenties with COVID-19, enrolled during active disease. Source material: peripheral blood. This chain links TRBV5-4 with TRBJ2-5; 9 bases match TRBD1. CDR3 DNA sequence: TGTGCCAGCAGCTTACAGGGGGCGGAAGAGACCCAGTACTTC. It codes for CASSLQGAEETQYF.